This T cell receptor beta chain was captured in a study of TIL therapy for anti-PD-1-resistant metastatic lung cancer. Whole-study context: Most patients had lung adenocarcinoma.

The V segment lost 4 bases and the J segment 7 bases; nucleotides outside the gene matches: 7. Germline V gene data show CDR1 as SGHNT and CDR2 as YYREEE (reference sequence). This CDR3 has 14 amino acids. The time point denotes: pre-treatment sample, taken before nivolumab and TIL therapy. Pleural nodules or supraclavicular lymph nodes made up most of the excised metastases sampled. The immunoSEQ assay was v3. Sequencing was performed with immunoSEQ multiplex PCR; in TCRdb, only in-frame clones are kept and a portion is missing. Among some 26,000 clones, roughly three fifths were seen once, and the ten largest hold about 16%.

The sample here was tumor tissue, taken at baseline. This TCR came from a woman aged 30-79 years with non-small cell lung cancer. The chain carries TRBV5-4 and TRBJ2-7; 11 nucleotides match TRBD2. CDR3 in amino acids: CASSRPGLAAEQYF. The CDR3 bases are TGTGCCAGCAGCCGCCCGGGACTAGCGGCTGAGCAGTACTTC.